The 18 T cell receptor beta chains below were found in one sample sequenced in a study of CD8 T cells in ankylosing spondylitis. In TCRdb, the 5' RACE reads were re-called with MiXCR into one record per CDR3 protein. The repertoire has fewer than 350,000 distinct CDR3 sequences, around a tenth of them found once; the top ten carry roughly 9%. The sample taken for sequencing was blood, either unsorted or a sorted T cell fraction (not recorded which). These TCRs come from a female donor with ankylosing spondylitis or in good health (not recorded which).

This clonotype was counted many times. The chain employs TRBV10-3 and TRBJ2-3, with 10 nucleotides matching TRBD2. This CDR3 contains 16 residues. Trimming at V came to 4 bases and at J to 4 bases, leaving 8 bases not matched to a gene. Germline V gene lookup returns CDR1 ENHRY and CDR2 SYGVKD. The CDR3 DNA is TGTGCCATCAGTGTGAGGCTAGCGGGAGATCCAGATACGCAGTATTTT. Protein: CAISVRLAGDPDTQYF.

There are a few counts of this clonotype. V and J are TRBV12-3 or TRBV12-4 and TRBJ2-5; 8 bases fit TRBD2. V lost 0 bases to trimming and J lost 2 bases; unmatched junction nucleotides: 8. The length of the CDR3 is 17 residues. The CDR3 here is CASSLAMAGGLQETQYF. The CDR3 bases are TGTGCCAGCAGTTTAGCCATGGCGGGGGGTTTACAAGAGACCCAGTACTTC.

Comments on this clonotype: At one end the junction does not follow the germline gene, possibly because of a read error. The V and J genes are TRBV7-2 and TRBJ2-3, with D maybe TRBD2 (5 bases). CDR1 and CDR2 (germline): SGHTA, FQGNSA. This CDR3 is 16 amino acids long. The CDR3 region is CASSQTERKRTHTQYF. The CDR3 nucleotides are TGTGCCAGCAGCCAGACCGAGCGGAAGCGCACACATACGCAGTATTTT.

The chain combines TRBV7-9 with TRBJ1-3; D is undetermined. Germline V CDR1 and CDR2: SEHNR, FQNEAQ (reference sequence). V was shortened by 3 bases and J by 0 bases, with 12 bases between the two germline ends. The CDR3 sequence is 16 residues long. In DNA form, the CDR3 reads TGTGCCAGCAGCTTGAGCGCCCCAAGCTCTGGAAACACCATATATTTT. This encodes CASSLSAPSSGNTIYF.

This clonotype was seen repeatedly, ten times or more. The V and J genes are TRBV27 and TRBJ2-7; a possible D gene is TRBD2 (5 bases). Germline V gene sequence: CDR1 MNHEY, CDR2 SMNVEV (reference sequence). Trimming stripped 3 bases from V and 9 bases from J, with 15 bases between. CDR3 size: 13 residues. As DNA, the CDR3 is TGTGCCAGCAGTTTGACGGGTTTGGGAGTGCAGTACTTC. It translates to CASSLTGLGVQYF.

This clonotype was seen a handful of times. This chain joins TRBV7-2 and TRBJ2-1, with TRBD1 as a possible D gene (5 bases). The V end lost 5 bases, the J end lost 0 bases, and 14 bases lay between the germline ends. The CDR3 loop spans 16 amino acids. The V gene's germline CDR1 is SGHTA and CDR2 FQGNSA. The CDR3 coding sequence is TGTGCCAGCAGCCCCCCAGGGTTTAGCTCCTACAATGAGCAGTTCTTC. Protein: CASSPPGFSSYNEQFF.

This clonotype was recorded a few times. The chain uses TRBV7-8 and TRBJ1-5, with 7 bases identical to TRBD1. The CDR3 contains 15 residues. From germline, CDR1 is SGHVS and CDR2 FQNEAQ. V was pared by 1 base and J by 7 bases, with 7 bases of the junction left unmatched. The CDR3 DNA reads as TGTGCCAGCAGCTTAGACGGACAGGTGGCCCAGCCCCAGCATTTT. Translation: CASSLDGQVAQPQHF.

This clonotype was recorded at least ten times. The CDR3 coding sequence is TGCAGTGCTGGGGGGAAGAACACCGGGGAGCTGTTTTTT. As protein: CSAGGKNTGELFF. The chain carries TRBV20-1 and TRBJ2-2; a possible D gene is TRBD2 (6 bases). Germline V gene lookup returns CDR1 DFQATT and CDR2 SNEGSKA (reference sequence). CDR3 size: 13 residues. Trimming removed 5 bases from V and 1 base from J, with 8 bases in between.

This clonotype was detected only a few times. This chain links TRBV7-2 with TRBJ1-1; D is unresolved. Germline assignment: CDR1 SGHTA and CDR2 FQGNSA. Trimming cost V 6 bases and J 1 base, with 9 bases left between them. This CDR3 is built from 13 residues. The CDR3 sequence: CASRGEGNTEAFF. The CDR3 bases are TGTGCCAGCAGGGGTGAGGGGAACACTGAAGCTTTCTTT.

This clonotype showed up many times. The V call is TRBV20-1, the J call TRBJ2-7, with 8 bases that match TRBD1. The CDR3 covers 14 residues. The V segment lost 6 bases and the J segment 2 bases; nucleotides outside the gene matches: 9. The germline V gene encodes CDR1 DFQATT and CDR2 SNEGSKA (reference sequence). The CDR3 DNA sequence: TGCAGTGCCGAGGACAGGGATTATACCTACGAGCAGTACTTC. Its translation is CSAEDRDYTYEQYF.

In its sample, this clonotype was seen many times. The V and J genes are TRBV5-1 and TRBJ2-1; D not resolved. The CDR3 sequence is 14 residues long. The ends were cut back, 0 bases at V and 10 bases at J, with 14 bases in the middle. The germline gives CDR1 SGHRS, CDR2 YFSETQ. CDR3 coding DNA: TGCGCCAGCAGCTTGGGGGGTCCCTTGGGGGAGCAGTTCTTC. Translation gives CASSLGGPLGEQFF.

This clonotype came up many times. The chain uses TRBV20-1 and TRBJ2-1, with TRBD2 identical over 7 bases. There are 15 residues in the CDR3. After removal of 4 bases from V and 8 bases from J, the junction contained 14 bases not matched to a gene. From germline, CDR1 is DFQATT and CDR2 SNEGSKA (reference sequence). CDR3 nucleotides: TGCAGTGCTACTACTCAGCGAGCGGGGTCTGATGAGCAGTTCTTC. Translated, it gives CSATTQRAGSDEQFF.

V usage is TRBV10-3 and J usage is TRBJ2-1, with D possibly TRBD1 on 5 matching bases. There are 14 residues in the CDR3. Germline values: CDR1 ENHRY, CDR2 SYGVKD. V dropped 4 bases and J dropped 2 bases, with 9 bases sitting between them. The CDR3 reads CAISGRGAYNEQFF. In DNA form, the CDR3 reads TGTGCCATCAGTGGTAGGGGTGCCTACAATGAGCAGTTCTTC.

This CDR3 is CASSLGGVASYNSPLHF. The CDR3 DNA follows: TGTGCCAGCAGCTTGGGCGGGGTGGCTTCCTATAATTCACCCCTCCACTTT. The chain has TRBV5-6 and TRBJ1-6; D not resolved. The CDR3 contains 17 residues. Germline V gene data show CDR1 as SGHDT and CDR2 as YYEEEE. The V gene lost 0 bases and the J gene lost 1 base, with 11 bases spanning the gap.

In its sample, this clonotype was seen many times. CDR3 sequence (DNA): TGTGCCAGCAGCCCGCCGGGACAGGGGCAAAATGGCTACACCTTC. Its translation is CASSPPGQGQNGYTF. The chain joins TRBV7-2 to TRBJ1-2, with 10 nucleotides matching TRBD1. V dropped 5 bases and J dropped 6; count of bases not matched to a gene: 9. The CDR3 loop spans 15 amino acids. The germline V gene has CDR1 SGHTA and CDR2 FQGNSA.

This clonotype was counted many times. This chain connects TRBV5-1 to TRBJ2-7; a possible D gene is TRBD2 (5 bases). CDR3 size: 16 residues. Germline lookup yields CDR1 SGHRS and CDR2 YFSETQ. V gave up 4 bases and J gave up 7 bases, with 24 bases separating them. CDR3 loop: CASSLYPNSITGEQYF. CDR3 in DNA: TGCGCCAGCAGCCTGTATCCTAATTCCATAACGGGAGAGCAGTACTTC.

This chain connects TRBV7-9 to TRBJ1-1, with a weak D call TRBD1 (5 bases). Trimming removed 4 bases at V and 3 bases at J, with 21 bases between. CDR1 is SEHNR and CDR2 is FQNEAQ in the germline V gene (reference sequence). The CDR3 extends over 17 amino acids. The CDR3 sequence: CASSSPTAGRRDTEAFF. The CDR3 DNA reads as TGTGCCAGCAGCTCACCGACCGCAGGGCGGAGGGACACTGAAGCTTTCTTT.

CDR3 nucleotide sequence: TGTGCCAGCTCACCACGCGACTCGGACGGTAACACTGAAGCTTTCTTT. The encoded protein is CASSPRDSDGNTEAFF. This chain links TRBV18 with TRBJ1-1; no clear D. The CDR3 is 16 amino acids. Germline-derived CDR1 and CDR2 are KGHSH and LQKENI. Deletions cut 1 base from V and 2 bases from J, with 14 bases between.